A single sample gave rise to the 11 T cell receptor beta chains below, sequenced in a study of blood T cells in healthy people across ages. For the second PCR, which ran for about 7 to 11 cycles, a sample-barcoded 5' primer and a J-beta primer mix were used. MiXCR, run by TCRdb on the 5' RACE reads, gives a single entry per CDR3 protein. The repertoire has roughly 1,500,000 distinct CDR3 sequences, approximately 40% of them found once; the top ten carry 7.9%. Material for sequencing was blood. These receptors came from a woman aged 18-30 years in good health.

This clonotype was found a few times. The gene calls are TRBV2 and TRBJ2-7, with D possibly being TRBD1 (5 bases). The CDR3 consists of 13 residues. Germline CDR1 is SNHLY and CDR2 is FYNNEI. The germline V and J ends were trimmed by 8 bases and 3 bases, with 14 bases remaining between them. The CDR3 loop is CASRSGQIYEQYF. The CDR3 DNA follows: TGTGCCAGCCGGTCTGGACAAATCTACGAGCAGTACTTC.

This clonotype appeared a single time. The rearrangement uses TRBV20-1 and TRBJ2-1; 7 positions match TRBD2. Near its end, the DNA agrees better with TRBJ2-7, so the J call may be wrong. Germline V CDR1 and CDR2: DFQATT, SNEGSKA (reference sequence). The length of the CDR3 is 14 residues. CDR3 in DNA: TGCAGTGCTAGAGGCGGGGGAAGGTACAATGAGCAGTACTTC. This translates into CSARGGGRYNEQYF.

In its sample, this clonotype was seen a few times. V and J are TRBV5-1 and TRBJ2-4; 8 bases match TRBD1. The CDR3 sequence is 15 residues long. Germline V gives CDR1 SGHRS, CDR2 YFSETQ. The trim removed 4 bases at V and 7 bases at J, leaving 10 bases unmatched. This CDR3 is CASSLAGGAGNIQYF. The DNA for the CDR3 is TGCGCCAGCAGCCTTGCAGGGGGCGCGGGGAACATTCAGTACTTC. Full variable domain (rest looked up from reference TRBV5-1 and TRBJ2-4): KAGVTQTPRYLIKTRGQQVTLSCSPISGHRSVSWYQQTPGQGLQFLFEYFSETQRNKGNFPGRFSGRQFSNSRSEMNVSTLELGDSALYLCASSLAGGAGNIQYFGAGTRLSVL.

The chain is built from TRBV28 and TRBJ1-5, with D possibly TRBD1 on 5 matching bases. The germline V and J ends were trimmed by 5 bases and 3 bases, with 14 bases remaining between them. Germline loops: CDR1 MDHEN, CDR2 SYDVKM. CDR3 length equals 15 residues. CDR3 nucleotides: TGTGCCAGCAGTCCAGGGCCCGGGGACAATCAGCCCCAGCATTTT. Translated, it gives CASSPGPGDNQPQHF. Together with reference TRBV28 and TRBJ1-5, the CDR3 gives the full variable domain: DVKVTQSSRYLVKRTGEKVFLECVQDMDHENMFWYRQDPGLGLRLIYFSYDVKMKEKGDIPEGYSVSREKKERFSLILESASTNQTSMYLCASSPGPGDNQPQHFGDGTRLSIL.

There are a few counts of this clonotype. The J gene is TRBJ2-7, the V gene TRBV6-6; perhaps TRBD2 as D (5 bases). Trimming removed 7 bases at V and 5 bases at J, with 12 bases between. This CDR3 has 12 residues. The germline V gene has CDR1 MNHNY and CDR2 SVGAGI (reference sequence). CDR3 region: CASMRVNDEQYF. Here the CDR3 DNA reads TGTGCCAGCATGAGGGTTAATGACGAGCAGTACTTC.

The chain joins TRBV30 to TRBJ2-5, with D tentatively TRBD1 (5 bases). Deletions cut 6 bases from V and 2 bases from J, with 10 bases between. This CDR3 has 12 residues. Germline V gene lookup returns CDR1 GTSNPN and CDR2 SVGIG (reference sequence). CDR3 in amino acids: CACDRTQETQYF. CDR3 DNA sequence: TGTGCCTGTGACAGAACGCAAGAGACCCAGTACTTC.

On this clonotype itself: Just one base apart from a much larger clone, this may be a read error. Written as DNA, the CDR3 is TGTGCCAGCATTTTAGCGGAAGGAGAGACCCAGTACTTC. Translation: CASILAEGETQYF. The V and J genes are TRBV12-3 or TRBV12-4 and TRBJ2-5, with a possible D match to TRBD2 (6 bases). The CDR3 is 13 amino acids.

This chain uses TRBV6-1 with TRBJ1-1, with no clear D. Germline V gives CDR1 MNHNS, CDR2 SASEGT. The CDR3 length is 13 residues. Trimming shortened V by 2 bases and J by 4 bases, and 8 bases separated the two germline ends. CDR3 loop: CASSETAATEAFF. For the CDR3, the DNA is TGTGCCAGCAGTGAAACGGCGGCCACTGAAGCTTTCTTT.

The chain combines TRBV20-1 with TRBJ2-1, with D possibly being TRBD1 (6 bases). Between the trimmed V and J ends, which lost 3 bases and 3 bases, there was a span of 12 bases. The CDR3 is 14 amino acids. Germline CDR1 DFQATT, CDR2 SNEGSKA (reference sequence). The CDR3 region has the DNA TGCAGTGCTAGTGTGGAAGGGGGCTACAATGAGCAGTTCTTC. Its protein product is CSASVEGGYNEQFF.

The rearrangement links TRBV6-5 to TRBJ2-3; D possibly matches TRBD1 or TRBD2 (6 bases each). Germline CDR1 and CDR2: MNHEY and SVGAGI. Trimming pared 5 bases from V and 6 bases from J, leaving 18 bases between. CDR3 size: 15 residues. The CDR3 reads CASSRGRESLDTQYF. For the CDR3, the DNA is TGTGCCAGCAGTCGGGGGCGCGAGTCCCTTGATACGCAGTATTTT.

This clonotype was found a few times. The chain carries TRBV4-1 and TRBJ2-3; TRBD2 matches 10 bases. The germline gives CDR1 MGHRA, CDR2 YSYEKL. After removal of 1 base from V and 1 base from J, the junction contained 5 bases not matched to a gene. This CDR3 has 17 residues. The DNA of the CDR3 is TGCGCCAGCAGCCAAGGCCCTAGCGGGGGACGCACAGATACGCAGTATTTT. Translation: CASSQGPSGGRTDTQYF.